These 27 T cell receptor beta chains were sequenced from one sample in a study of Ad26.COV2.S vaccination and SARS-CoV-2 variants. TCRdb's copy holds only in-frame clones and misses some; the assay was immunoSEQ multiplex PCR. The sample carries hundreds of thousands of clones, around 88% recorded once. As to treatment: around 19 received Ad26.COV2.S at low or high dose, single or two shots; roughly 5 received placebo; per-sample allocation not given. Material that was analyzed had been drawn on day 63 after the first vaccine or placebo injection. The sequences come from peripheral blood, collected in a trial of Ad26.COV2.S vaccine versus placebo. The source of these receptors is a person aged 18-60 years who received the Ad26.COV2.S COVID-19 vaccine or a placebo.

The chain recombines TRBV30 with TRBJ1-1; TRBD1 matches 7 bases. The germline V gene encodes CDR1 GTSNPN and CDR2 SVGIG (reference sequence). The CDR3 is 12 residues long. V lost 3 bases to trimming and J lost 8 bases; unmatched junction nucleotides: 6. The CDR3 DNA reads TGTGCCTGGAGGGTGGGACAGCAAGAAGCTTTCTTT. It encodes CAWRVGQQEAFF.

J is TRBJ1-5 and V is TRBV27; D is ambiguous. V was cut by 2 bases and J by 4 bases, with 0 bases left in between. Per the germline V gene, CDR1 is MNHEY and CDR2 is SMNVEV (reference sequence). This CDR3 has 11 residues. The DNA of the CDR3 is TGTGCCAGCAGTTTAAATCAGCCCCAGCATTTT. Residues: CASSLNQPQHF.

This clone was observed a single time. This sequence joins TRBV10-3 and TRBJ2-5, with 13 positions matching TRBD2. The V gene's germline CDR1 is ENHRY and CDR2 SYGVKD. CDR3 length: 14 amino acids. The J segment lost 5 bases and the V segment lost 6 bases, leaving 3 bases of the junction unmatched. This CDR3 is CAISPGLAGETQYF. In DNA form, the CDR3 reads TGTGCCATCAGCCCGGGACTAGCGGGGGAGACCCAGTACTTC.

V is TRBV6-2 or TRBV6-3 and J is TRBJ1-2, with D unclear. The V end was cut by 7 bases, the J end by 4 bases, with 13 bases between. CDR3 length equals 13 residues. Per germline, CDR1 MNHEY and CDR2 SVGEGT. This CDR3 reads CASNPGSPYGYTF. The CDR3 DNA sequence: TGTGCCAGCAACCCCGGGTCCCCCTATGGCTACACCTTC.

The CDR3 DNA reads as TGCGCCAGCAGTCAATCCCCCAGCCCAAGCTACACCTTC. Its protein is CASSQSPSPSYTF. The rearrangement uses TRBV23-1 and TRBJ1-2; D call uncertain. TRBV23-1 is assigned to the ORF class and has an uncertain function. This CDR3 is built from 13 residues. The V end lost 0 bases, the J end lost 9 bases, and 11 bases lay between the germline ends.

The chain's CDR3 is CATSRWMGVRNTIYF. The CDR3 DNA reads TGTGCCACCAGCAGGTGGATGGGGGTACGGAACACCATATATTTT. The chain joins TRBV15 to TRBJ1-3; maybe TRBD1 (5 bases). The CDR3 has 15 residues. Per the germline V gene, CDR1 is LNHNV and CDR2 is YYDKDF (reference sequence). V was pared by 3 bases and J by 7 bases, with 16 bases between.

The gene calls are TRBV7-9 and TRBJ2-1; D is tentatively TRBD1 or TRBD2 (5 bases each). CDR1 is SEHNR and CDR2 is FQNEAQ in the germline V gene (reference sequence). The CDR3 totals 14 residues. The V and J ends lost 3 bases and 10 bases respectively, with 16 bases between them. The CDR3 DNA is TGTGCCAGCAGCTTCGGGGCAGCCGGGCGGGAGCAGTTCTTC. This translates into CASSFGAAGREQFF.

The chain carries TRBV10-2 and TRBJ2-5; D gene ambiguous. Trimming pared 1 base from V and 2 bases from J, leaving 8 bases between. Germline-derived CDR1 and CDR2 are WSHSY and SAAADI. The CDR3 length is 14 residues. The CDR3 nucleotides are TGCGCCAGCAGTGAGTTAGATGGACAAGAGACCCAGTACTTC. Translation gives CASSELDGQETQYF.

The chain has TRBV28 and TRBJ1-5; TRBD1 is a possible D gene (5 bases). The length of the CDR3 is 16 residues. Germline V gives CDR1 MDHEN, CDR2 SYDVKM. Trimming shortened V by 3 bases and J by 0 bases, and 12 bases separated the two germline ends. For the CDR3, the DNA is TGTGCCAGCAGTTTGTATCGACAGAATAGCAATCAGCCCCAGCATTTT. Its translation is CASSLYRQNSNQPQHF. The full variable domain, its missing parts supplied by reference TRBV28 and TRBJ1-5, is DVKVTQSSRYLVKRTGEKVFLECVQDMDHENMFWYRQDPGLGLRLIYFSYDVKMKEKGDIPEGYSVSREKKERFSLILESASTNQTSMYLCASSLYRQNSNQPQHFGDGTRLSIL.

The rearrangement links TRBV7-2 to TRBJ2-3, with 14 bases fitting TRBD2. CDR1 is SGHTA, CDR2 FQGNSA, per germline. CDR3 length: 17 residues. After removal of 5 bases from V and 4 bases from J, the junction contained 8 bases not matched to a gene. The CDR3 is CASSPRTSGGRADTQYF. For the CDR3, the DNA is TGTGCCAGCAGCCCCCGGACTAGCGGGGGGAGGGCAGATACGCAGTATTTT. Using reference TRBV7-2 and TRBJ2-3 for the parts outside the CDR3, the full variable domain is GAGVSQSPSNKVTEKGKDVELRCDPISGHTALYWYRQSLGQGLEFLIYFQGNSAPDKSGLPSDRFSAERTGGSVSTLTIQRTQQEDSAVYLCASSPRTSGGRADTQYFGPGTRLTVL.

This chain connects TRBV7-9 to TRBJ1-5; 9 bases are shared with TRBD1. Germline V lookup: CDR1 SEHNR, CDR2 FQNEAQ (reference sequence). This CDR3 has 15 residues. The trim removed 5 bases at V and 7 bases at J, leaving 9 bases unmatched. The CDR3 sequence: CASSLGGQGGQPQHF. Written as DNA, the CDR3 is TGTGCCAGCAGCCTGGGGGGACAGGGCGGACAGCCCCAGCATTTT.

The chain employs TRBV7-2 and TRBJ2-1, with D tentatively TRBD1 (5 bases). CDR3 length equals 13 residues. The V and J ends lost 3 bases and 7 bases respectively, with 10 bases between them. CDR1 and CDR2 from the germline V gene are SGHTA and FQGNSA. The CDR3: CASSFGQGNEQFF. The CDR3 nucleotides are TGTGCCAGCAGCTTCGGCCAGGGAAATGAGCAGTTCTTC.

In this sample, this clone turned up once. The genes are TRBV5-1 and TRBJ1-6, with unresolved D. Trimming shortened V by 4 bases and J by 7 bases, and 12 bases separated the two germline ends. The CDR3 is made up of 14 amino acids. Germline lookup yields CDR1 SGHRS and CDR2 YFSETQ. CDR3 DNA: TGCGCCAGCAGCCTCGTGGTAGGCAATTCACCCCTCCACTTT. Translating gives CASSLVVGNSPLHF. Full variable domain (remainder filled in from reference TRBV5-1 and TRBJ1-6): KAGVTQTPRYLIKTRGQQVTLSCSPISGHRSVSWYQQTPGQGLQFLFEYFSETQRNKGNFPGRFSGRQFSNSRSEMNVSTLELGDSALYLCASSLVVGNSPLHFGNGTRLTVT.

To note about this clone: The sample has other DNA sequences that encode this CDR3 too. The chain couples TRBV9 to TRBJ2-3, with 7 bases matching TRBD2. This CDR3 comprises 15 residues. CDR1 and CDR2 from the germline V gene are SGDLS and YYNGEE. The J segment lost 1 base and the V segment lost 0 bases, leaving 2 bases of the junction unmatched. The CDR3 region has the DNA TGTGCCAGCAGCGTAGGCGGGAGCGGCACAGATACGCAGTATTTT. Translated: CASSVGGSGTDTQYF. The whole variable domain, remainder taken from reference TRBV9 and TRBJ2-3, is DSGVTQTPKHLITATGQRVTLRCSPRSGDLSVYWYQQSLDQGLQFLIQYYNGEERAKGNILERFSAQQFPDLHSELNLSSLELGDSALYFCASSVGGSGTDTQYFGPGTRLTVL.

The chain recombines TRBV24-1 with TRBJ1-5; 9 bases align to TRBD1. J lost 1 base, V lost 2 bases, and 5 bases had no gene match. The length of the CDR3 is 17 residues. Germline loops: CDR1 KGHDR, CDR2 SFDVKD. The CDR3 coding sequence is TGTGCCACCAGTGATTCGGGGACAGGGACCAGCAATCAGCCCCAGCATTTT. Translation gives CATSDSGTGTSNQPQHF.

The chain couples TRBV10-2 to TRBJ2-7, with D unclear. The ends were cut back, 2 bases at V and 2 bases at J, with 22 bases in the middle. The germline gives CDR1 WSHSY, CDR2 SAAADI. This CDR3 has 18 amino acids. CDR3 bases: TGCGCCAGCAGTGAGCCCCAACAGCCGCTACACGGACCCTACGAGCAGTACTTC. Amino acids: CASSEPQQPLHGPYEQYF.

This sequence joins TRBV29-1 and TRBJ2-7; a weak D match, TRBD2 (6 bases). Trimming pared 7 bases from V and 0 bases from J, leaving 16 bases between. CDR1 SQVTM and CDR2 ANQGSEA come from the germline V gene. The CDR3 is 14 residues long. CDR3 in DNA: TGCAGCGGGAGCCCGGGACTGGGCTCCTACGAGCAGTACTTC. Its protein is CSGSPGLGSYEQYF.

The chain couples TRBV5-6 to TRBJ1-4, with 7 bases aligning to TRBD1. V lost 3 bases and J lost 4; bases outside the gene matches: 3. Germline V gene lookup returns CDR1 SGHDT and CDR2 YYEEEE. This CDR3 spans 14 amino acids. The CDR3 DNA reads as TGTGCCAGCAGCTCCGGACAGGTTAATGAAAAACTGTTTTTT. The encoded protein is CASSSGQVNEKLFF.

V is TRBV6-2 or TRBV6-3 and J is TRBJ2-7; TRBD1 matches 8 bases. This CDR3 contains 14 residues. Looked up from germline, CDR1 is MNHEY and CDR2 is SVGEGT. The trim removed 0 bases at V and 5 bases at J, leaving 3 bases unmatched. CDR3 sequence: CASSYSSGGDEQYF. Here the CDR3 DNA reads TGTGCCAGCAGTTACTCGTCAGGGGGCGACGAGCAGTACTTC.

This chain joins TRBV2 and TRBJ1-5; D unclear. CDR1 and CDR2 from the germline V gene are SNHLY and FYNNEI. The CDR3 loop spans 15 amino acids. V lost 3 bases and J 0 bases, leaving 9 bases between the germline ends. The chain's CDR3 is CASSEGSYSNQPQHF. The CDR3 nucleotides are TGTGCCAGCAGTGAGGGAAGCTATAGCAATCAGCCCCAGCATTTT.

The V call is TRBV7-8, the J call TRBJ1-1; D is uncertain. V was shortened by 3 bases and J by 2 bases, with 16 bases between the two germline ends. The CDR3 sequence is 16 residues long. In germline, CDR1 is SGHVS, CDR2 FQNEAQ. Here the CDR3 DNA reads TGTGCCAGCAGCTTGGGATTAAGACGGATTAACACTGAAGCTTTCTTT. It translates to CASSLGLRRINTEAFF. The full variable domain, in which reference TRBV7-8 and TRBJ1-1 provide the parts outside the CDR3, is GAGVSQSPRYKVAKRGQDVALRCDPISGHVSLFWYQQALGQGPEFLTYFQNEAQLDKSGLPSDRFFAERPEGSVSTLKIQRTQQEDSAVYLCASSLGLRRINTEAFFGQGTRLTVV.

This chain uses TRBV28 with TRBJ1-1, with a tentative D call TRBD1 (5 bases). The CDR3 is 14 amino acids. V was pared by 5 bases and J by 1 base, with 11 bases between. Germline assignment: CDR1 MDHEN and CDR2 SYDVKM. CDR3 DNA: TGTGCCAGCAGTCCAGGGACGGGGAACACTGAAGCTTTCTTT. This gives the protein CASSPGTGNTEAFF.

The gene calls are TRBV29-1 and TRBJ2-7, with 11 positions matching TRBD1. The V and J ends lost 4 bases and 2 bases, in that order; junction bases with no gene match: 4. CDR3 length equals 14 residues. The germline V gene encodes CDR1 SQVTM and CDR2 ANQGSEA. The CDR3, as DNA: TGCAGCGTTGTAGGACAGGGGGCTACCTACGAGCAGTACTTC. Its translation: CSVVGQGATYEQYF.

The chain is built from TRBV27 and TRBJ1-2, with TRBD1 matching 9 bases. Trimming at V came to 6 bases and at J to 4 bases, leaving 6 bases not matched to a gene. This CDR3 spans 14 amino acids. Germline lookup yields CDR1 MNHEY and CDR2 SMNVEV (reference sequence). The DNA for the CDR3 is TGTGCCAGCAGCCCCCGGGACAGGGTCTATGGCTACACCTTC. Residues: CASSPRDRVYGYTF.

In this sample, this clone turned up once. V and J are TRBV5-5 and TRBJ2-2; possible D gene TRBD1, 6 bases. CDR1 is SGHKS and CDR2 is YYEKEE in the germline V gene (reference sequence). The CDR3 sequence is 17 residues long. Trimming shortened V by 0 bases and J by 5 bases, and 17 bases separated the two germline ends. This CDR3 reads CASSLGTVRLMTGELFF. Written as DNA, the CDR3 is TGTGCCAGCAGCTTGGGGACAGTACGGTTAATGACCGGGGAGCTGTTTTTT. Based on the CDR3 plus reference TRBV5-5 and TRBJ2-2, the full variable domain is DAGVTQSPTHLIKTRGQQVTLRCSPISGHKSVSWYQQVLGQGPQFIFQYYEKEERGRGNFPDRFSARQFPNYSSELNVNALLLGDSALYLCASSLGTVRLMTGELFFGEGSRLTVL.

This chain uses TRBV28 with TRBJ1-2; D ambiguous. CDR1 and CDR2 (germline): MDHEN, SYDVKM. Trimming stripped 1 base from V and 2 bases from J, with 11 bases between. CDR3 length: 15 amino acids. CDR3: CASSLSGDLNYGYTF. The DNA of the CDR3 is TGTGCCAGCAGTTTATCTGGGGATTTAAACTATGGCTACACCTTC.

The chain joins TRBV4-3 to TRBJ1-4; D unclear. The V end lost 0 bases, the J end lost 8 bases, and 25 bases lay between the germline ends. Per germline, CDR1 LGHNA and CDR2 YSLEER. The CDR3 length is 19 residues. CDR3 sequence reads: CASSQDLPPIGVLAEKLFF. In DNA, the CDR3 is TGCGCCAGCAGCCAAGATTTGCCCCCCATTGGGGTTTTGGCGGAAAAACTGTTTTTT.